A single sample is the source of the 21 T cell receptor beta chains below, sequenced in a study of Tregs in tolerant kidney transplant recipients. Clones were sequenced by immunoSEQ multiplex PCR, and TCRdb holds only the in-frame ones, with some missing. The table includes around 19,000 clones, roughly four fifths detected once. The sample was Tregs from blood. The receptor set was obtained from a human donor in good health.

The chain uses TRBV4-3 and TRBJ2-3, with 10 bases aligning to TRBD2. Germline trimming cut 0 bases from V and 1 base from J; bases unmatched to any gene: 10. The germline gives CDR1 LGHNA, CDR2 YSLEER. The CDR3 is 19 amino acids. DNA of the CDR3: TGCGCCAGCAGCCAAGATTTGGTAGCGGGGGGCTTTGGCACAGATACGCAGTATTTT. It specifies CASSQDLVAGGFGTDTQYF.

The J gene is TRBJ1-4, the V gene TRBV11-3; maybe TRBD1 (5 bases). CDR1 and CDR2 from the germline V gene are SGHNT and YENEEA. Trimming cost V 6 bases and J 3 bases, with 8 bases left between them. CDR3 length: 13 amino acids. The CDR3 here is CASSGASNEKLFF. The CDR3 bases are TGTGCCAGCAGTGGGGCATCTAATGAAAAACTGTTTTTT.

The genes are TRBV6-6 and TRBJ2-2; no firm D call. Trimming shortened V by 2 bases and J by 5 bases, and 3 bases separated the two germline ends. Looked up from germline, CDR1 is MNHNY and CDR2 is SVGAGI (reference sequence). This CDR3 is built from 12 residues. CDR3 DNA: TGTGCCAGCAGTTACCTGACCGGGGAGCTGTTTTTT. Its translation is CASSYLTGELFF.

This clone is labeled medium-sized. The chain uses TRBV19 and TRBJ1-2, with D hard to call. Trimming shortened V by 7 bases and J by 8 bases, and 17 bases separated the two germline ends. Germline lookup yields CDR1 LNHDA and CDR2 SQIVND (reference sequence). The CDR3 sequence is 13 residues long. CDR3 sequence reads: CASKGLGPNGYTF. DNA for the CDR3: TGTGCCAGTAAAGGTCTAGGCCCAAACGGCTACACCTTC. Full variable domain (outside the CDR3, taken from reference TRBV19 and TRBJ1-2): DGGITQSPKYLFRKEGQNVTLSCEQNLNHDAMYWYRQDPGQGLRLIYYSQIVNDFQKGDIAEGYSVSREKKESFPLTVTSAQKNPTAFYLCASKGLGPNGYTFGSGTRLTVV.

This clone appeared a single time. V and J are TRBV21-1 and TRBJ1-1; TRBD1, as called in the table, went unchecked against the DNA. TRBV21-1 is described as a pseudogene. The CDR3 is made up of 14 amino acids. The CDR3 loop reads CASRSDTIRTEAFF. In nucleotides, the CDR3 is TGTGCCAGCAGGTCTGACACAATTCGCACTGAAGCTTTCTTT.

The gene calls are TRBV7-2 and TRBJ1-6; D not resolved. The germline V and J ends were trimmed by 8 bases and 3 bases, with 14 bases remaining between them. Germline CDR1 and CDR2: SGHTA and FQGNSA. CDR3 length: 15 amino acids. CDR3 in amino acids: CASGPSAGYNSPLHF. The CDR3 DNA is TGTGCCAGCGGCCCATCGGCAGGCTATAATTCACCCCTCCACTTT.

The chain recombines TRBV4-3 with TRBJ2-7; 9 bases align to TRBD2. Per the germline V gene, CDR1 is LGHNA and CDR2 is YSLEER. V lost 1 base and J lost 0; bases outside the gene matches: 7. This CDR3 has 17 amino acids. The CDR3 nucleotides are TGCGCCAGCAGCCAAGGGGCCTGGCGGGGGGGCTCCTACGAGCAGTACTTC. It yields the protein CASSQGAWRGGSYEQYF.

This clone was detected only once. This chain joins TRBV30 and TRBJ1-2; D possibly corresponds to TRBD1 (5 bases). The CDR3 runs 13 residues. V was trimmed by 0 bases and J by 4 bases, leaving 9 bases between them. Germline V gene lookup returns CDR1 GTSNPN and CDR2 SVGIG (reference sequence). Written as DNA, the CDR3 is TGTGCCTGGAGTGTAGGGGCCGGCTATGGCTACACCTTC. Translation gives CAWSVGAGYGYTF. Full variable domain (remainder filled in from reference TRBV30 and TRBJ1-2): SQTIHQWPATLVQPVGSPLSLECTVEGTSNPNLYWYRQAAGRGLQLLFYSVGIGQISSEVPQNLSASRPQDRQFILSSKKLLLSDSGFYLCAWSVGAGYGYTFGSGTRLTVV.

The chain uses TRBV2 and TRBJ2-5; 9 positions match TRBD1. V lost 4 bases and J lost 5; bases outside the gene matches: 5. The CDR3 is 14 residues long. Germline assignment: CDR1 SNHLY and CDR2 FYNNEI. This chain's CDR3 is CASSGGTGRETQYF. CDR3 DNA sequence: TGTGCCAGCAGTGGAGGGACAGGGAGGGAGACCCAGTACTTC. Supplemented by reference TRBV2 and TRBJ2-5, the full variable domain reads EPEVTQTPSHQVTQMGQEVILRCVPISNHLYFYWYRQILGQKVEFLVSFYNNEISEKSEIFDDQFSVERPDGSNFTLKIRSTKLEDSAMYFCASSGGTGRETQYFGPGTRLLVL.

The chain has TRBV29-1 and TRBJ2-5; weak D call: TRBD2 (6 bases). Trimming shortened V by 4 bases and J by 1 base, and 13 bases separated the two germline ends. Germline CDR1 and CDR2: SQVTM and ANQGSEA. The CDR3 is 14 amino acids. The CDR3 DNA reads TGCAGCGTTGTTATGGAGGGGTCCCAAGAGACCCAGTACTTC. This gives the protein CSVVMEGSQETQYF.

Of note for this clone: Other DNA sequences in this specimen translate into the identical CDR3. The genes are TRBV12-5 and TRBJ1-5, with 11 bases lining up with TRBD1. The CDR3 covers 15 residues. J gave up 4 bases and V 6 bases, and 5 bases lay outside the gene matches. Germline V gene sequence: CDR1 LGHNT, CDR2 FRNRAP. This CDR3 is CASGRGQGGNQPQHF. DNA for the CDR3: TGTGCTAGTGGGCGGGGACAGGGGGGAAATCAGCCCCAGCATTTT.

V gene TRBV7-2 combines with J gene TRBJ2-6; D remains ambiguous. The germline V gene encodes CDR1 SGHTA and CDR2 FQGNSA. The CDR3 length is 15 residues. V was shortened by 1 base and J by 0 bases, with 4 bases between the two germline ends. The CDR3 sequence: CASSLGSSGANVLTF. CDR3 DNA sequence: TGTGCCAGCAGCTTAGGTAGCTCTGGGGCCAACGTCCTGACTTTC.

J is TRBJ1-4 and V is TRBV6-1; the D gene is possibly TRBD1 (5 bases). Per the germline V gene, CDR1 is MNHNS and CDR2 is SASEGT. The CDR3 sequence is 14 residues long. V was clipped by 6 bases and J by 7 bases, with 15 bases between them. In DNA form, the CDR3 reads TGTGCCAGCAGCCCCTTCGGGGACGGTGAAAAACTGTTTTTT. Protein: CASSPFGDGEKLFF.

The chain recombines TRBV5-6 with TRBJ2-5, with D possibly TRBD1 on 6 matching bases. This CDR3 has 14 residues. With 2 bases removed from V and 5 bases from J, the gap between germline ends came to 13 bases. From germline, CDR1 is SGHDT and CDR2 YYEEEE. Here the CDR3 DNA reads TGTGCCAGCAGCTTCGACAGGTGGGGGGAGACCCAGTACTTC. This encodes CASSFDRWGETQYF.

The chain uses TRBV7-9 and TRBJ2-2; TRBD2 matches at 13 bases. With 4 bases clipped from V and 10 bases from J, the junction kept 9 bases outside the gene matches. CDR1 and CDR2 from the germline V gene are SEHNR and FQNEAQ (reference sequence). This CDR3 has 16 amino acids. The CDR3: CASSSGRTSGSEELFF. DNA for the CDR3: TGTGCCAGCAGCTCGGGTCGGACTAGCGGGAGTGAGGAGCTGTTTTTT.

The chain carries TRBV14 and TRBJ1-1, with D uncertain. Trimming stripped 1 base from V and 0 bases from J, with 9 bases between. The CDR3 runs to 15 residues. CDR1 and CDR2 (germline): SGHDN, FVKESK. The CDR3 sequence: CASSQAVGMNTEAFF. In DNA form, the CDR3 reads TGTGCCAGCAGCCAAGCCGTAGGAATGAACACTGAAGCTTTCTTT.

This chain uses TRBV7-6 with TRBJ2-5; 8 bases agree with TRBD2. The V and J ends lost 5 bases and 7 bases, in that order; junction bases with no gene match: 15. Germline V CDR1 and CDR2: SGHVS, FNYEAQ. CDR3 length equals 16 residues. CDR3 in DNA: TGTGCCAGCAGCCTAAACACGGCTAGCGGGTCGGGGACCCAGTACTTC. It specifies CASSLNTASGSGTQYF.

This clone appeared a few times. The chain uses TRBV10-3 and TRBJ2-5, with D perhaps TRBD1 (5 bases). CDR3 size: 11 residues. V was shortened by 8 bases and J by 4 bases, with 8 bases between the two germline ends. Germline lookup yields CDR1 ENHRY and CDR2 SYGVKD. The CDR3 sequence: CAIGTGETQYF. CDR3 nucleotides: TGTGCCATCGGTACAGGAGAGACCCAGTACTTC.

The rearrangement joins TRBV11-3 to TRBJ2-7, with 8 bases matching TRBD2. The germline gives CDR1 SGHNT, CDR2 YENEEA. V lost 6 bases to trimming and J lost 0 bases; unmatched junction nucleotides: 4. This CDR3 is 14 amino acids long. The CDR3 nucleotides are TGTGCCAGCAGAAAGAGCGGGAGCTCCTACGAGCAGTACTTC. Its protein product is CASRKSGSSYEQYF. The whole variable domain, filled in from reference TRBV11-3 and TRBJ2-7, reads EAGVVQSPRYKIIEKKQPVAFWCNPISGHNTLYWYLQNLGQGPELLIRYENEEAVDDSQLPKDRFSAERLKGVDSTLKIQPAELGDSAVYLCASRKSGSSYEQYFGPGTRLTVT.

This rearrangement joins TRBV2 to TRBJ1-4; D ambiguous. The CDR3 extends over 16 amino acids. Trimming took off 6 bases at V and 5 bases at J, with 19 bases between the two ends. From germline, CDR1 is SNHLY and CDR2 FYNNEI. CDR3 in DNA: TGTGCCAGCAGCGCCGCCACGGGTCGGGCGAATGAAAAACTGTTTTTT. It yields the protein CASSAATGRANEKLFF.

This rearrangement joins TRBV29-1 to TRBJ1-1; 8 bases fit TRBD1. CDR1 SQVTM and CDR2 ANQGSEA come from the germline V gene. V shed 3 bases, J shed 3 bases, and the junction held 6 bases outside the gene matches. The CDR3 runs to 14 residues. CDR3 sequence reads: CSVEGRGRDTEAFF. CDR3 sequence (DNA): TGCAGCGTTGAGGGCAGGGGGCGAGACACTGAAGCTTTCTTT. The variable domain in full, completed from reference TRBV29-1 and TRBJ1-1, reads SAVISQKPSRDICQRGTSLTIQCQVDSQVTMMFWYRQQPGQSLTLIATANQGSEATYESGFVIDKFPISRPNLTFSTLTVSNMSPEDSSIYLCSVEGRGRDTEAFFGQGTRLTVV.